The rows below give T cell receptor beta chains drawn from one sample of a study of blood T cell repertoires in COVID-19. Here immunoSEQ multiplex PCR was the method, and the copy in TCRdb shows in-frame clones only, minus some. Of 200,000 to 250,000 clones in the sample, 82% are singletons; the top ten hold 5.2%. Material for sequencing was peripheral blood. These TCRs come from a woman aged 65 to 85 with COVID-19, enrolled during active disease. Each CDR3 is given with its conserved first and last residue. A D gene is named only where the DNA matches it firmly. Clone size is shown for a subset of rows, as once, few, many or a class of expanded clone.

NA	TRBV5-6	TRBD1	TRBJ1-2	CASSPGTVSNYGYTF	TGTGCCAGCAGTCCCGGGACAGTCTCTAACTATGGCTACACCTTC
few	TRBV2	NA	TRBJ1-6	CASSEGAPPLHF	TGTGCCAGCAGTGAAGGGGCGCCACCCCTCCACTTT
NA	TRBV27	TRBD1	TRBJ2-7	CASSLHFRGQHYEQYF	TGTGCCAGCAGTTTACATTTCCGGGGACAGCACTACGAGCAGTACTTC
NA	TRBV6-6	NA	TRBJ1-2	CASQVSGTNYGYTF	TGTGCCAGCCAAGTTAGCGGGACAAACTATGGCTACACCTTC
NA	TRBV19	TRBD1	TRBJ1-5	CASTKGTGIPNQPQHF	TGTGCCAGTACAAAAGGGACAGGGATCCCCAATCAGCCCCAGCATTTT
NA	TRBV7-2	TRBD1	TRBJ1-6	CASSSGGTANNSPLHF	TGTGCCAGCAGCTCTGGAGGGACAGCGAATAATTCACCCCTCCACTTT
NA	TRBV28	NA	TRBJ1-6	CASSQLGGVYNSPLHF	TGTGCCAGCAGTCAGTTGGGGGGAGTTTATAATTCACCCCTCCACTTT
NA	TRBV28	TRBD2	TRBJ2-1	CASGSWGLAGASYNEQFF	TGTGCCAGCGGGTCATGGGGACTAGCGGGAGCATCCTACAATGAGCAGTTCTTC
NA	TRBV4-3	NA	TRBJ1-1	CASSQELLMNTEAFF	TGCGCCAGCAGCCAAGAACTACTCATGAACACTGAAGCTTTCTTT
NA	TRBV28	TRBD2	TRBJ2-7	CASNSGMTSGKFRYEQYF	TGTGCCAGCAATTCGGGGATGACTAGCGGGAAATTCCGCTACGAGCAGTACTTC
NA	TRBV19	TRBD1	TRBJ2-4	CASSQGQGEAKNIQYF	TGTGCCAGTAGTCAGGGACAGGGGGAAGCCAAAAACATTCAGTACTTC
NA	TRBV7-2	TRBD2	TRBJ2-1	CASSLARISGRAGEQFF	TGTGCCAGCAGCTTAGCGCGAATTAGCGGGAGGGCCGGTGAGCAGTTCTTC
NA	TRBV3-1/TRBV3-2	NA	TRBJ1-1	CASSQVSGTGGGNTEAFF	TGTGCCAGCAGCCAAGTATCGGGGACTGGTGGAGGGAACACTGAAGCTTTCTTT
few	TRBV6-5	TRBD1	TRBJ1-2	CASSYGQGAQGYTF	TGTGCCAGCAGTTACGGGCAGGGGGCGCAGGGCTACACCTTC
NA	TRBV5-6	NA	TRBJ1-2	CASSLDRATGGYTF	TGTGCCAGCAGCTTGGACAGGGCAACTGGTGGCTACACCTTC
NA	TRBV19	NA	TRBJ2-6	CASTLVNSGANVLTF	TGTGCCAGTACCCTTGTAAACTCTGGGGCCAACGTCCTGACTTTC
NA	TRBV9	TRBD1	TRBJ1-4	CASSVGTGGKANEKLFF	TGTGCCAGCAGCGTAGGTACAGGGGGCAAGGCTAATGAAAAACTGTTTTTT
once	TRBV28	TRBD1	TRBJ1-2	CASSLTGGAGGYTF	TGTGCCAGCAGTTTGACAGGGGGGGCGGGAGGCTACACCTTC
once	TRBV19	NA	TRBJ2-1	CASSESRGRRMRDEQFF	TGTGCCAGTAGTGAGTCCAGGGGAAGGAGGATGAGGGATGAGCAGTTCTTC
NA	TRBV6-2/TRBV6-3	NA	TRBJ2-7	CASRPFQAAYEQYF	TGTGCCAGCCGCCCATTCCAAGCCGCCTACGAGCAGTACTTC
once	TRBV7-2	NA	TRBJ1-5	CASSFRENQPQHF	TGTGCCAGCAGCTTTAGGGAGAATCAGCCCCAGCATTTT
NA	TRBV5-1	NA	TRBJ2-1	CASRYGENEQFF	TGCGCCAGCCGCTACGGGGAGAATGAGCAGTTCTTC
NA	TRBV28	NA	TRBJ1-6	CASSSAPGSRPLHF	TGTGCCAGCAGTTCTGCACCTGGGTCTAGACCCCTCCACTTT
NA	TRBV7-2	NA	TRBJ2-5	CASSRGGQETQYF	TGTGCCAGCAGCCGAGGGGGCCAAGAGACCCAGTACTTC
NA	TRBV10-3	TRBD2	TRBJ2-5	CAISRTSGQEETQYF	TGTGCCATCAGCAGGACTAGCGGGCAAGAAGAGACCCAGTACTTC
NA	TRBV28	NA	TRBJ1-2	CASSSRPGPRANYGYTF	TGTGCCAGCAGTTCCAGACCGGGTCCTCGTGCGAACTATGGCTACACCTTC
NA	TRBV28	NA	TRBJ2-1	CASCQGSYNEQFF	TGTGCCAGCTGTCAGGGTTCCTACAATGAGCAGTTCTTC
NA	TRBV18	NA	TRBJ2-5	CASSPPGETQYF	TGTGCCAGCTCACCACCCGGAGAGACCCAGTACTTC
NA	TRBV7-2	NA	TRBJ2-5	CASSSRLRETQYF	TGTGCCAGCAGCTCCAGACTTCGGGAGACCCAGTACTTC
NA	TRBV9	TRBD1	TRBJ1-2	CASNPRTGIDYTF	TGTGCCAGCAACCCTAGGACAGGGATTGACTACACCTTC
NA	TRBV29-1	NA	TRBJ1-1	CSVAGSFTEAFF	TGCAGCGTTGCGGGGTCCTTCACTGAAGCTTTCTTT
once	TRBV7-2	NA	TRBJ2-7	CASSSPRQAAYEQYF	TGTGCCAGCAGCTCCCCGAGACAGGCAGCCTACGAGCAGTACTTC
NA	TRBV3-1/TRBV3-2	TRBD1	TRBJ2-1	CASSQIGGHEQFF	TGTGCCAGCAGCCAAATAGGGGGCCATGAGCAGTTCTTC
NA	TRBV5-4	NA	TRBJ1-2	CATQSNYGYTF	TGTGCCACCCAGTCTAACTATGGCTACACCTTC
once	TRBV30	TRBD1	TRBJ1-6	CAWSPLGQGAYSPLHF	TGTGCCTGGAGTCCTCTGGGGCAGGGGGCCTATTCACCCCTCCACTTT
NA	TRBV4-3	TRBD2	TRBJ2-3	CASSQDLSGAGGDTQYF	TGCGCCAGCAGCCAAGATTTAAGCGGAGCGGGGGGGGATACGCAGTATTTT
few	TRBV6-5	TRBD1	TRBJ1-4	CASSYRGQSNEKLFF	TGTGCCAGCAGTTACCGGGGACAGTCTAATGAAAAACTGTTTTTT
many	TRBV2	NA	TRBJ2-2	CASTPQSNTGELFF	TGTGCCAGCACACCACAATCGAACACCGGGGAGCTGTTTTTT
NA	TRBV5-1	NA	TRBJ1-2	CASSLGGSSYGYTF	TGCGCCAGCAGCTTGGGAGGGAGTTCCTATGGCTACACCTTC
NA	TRBV5-1	TRBD1	TRBJ1-5	CASSLVPRGQADTWEHF	TGCGCCAGCAGCTTGGTCCCTAGAGGACAGGCTGATACTTGGGAGCATTTT